This T cell receptor beta chain originates from a study of PD-1 blockade in classical Hodgkin lymphoma. The study, taken as a whole, reports: By C4D1, diversity of CD4+ TCRs had risen significantly, whereas that of CD8+ TCRs had not. Patients newly diagnosed and complete responders had comparable baseline diversity.

The protocol was immunoSEQ multiplex PCR, while the TCRdb copy is restricted to in-frame clones and leaves out a portion. Here the sample spans about 12,000 clones, 65% to 90% being singletons. CDR1 is SGHRS and CDR2 is YFSETQ in the germline V gene. The V gene end was trimmed by 2 bases and the J gene end by 5 bases; junction bases not matched to a gene: 4. The CDR3 runs 14 residues. Notes on this clone: Antigen specificity is unknown.

After autologous stem cell transplantation all patients relapsed, and prior brentuximab vedotin exposure differed between cohorts. The sequencing used peripheral blood mononuclear cells (PBMCs), collected at baseline. This chain connects TRBV5-1 to TRBJ2-1, with TRBD1 matching 7 bases. The receptor was derived from a human donor with classical Hodgkin lymphoma. The CDR3 nucleotides are TGCGCCAGCAGCTTTGGACAGGTTAACAATGAGCAGTTCTTC. It is translated as CASSFGQVNNEQFF.